The 21 T cell receptor beta chains reported below all come from one sample, sequenced in a study of PD-1 blockade in classical Hodgkin lymphoma (dated by TCRdb to 2020 to 2022). Library prep was done by the immunoSEQ multiplex PCR assay. Imported from immuneACCESS, the table was reduced by TCRdb to in-frame sequences with V and J called. These copies leave out some clones; in studies compared against another copy, an unresolved V gene accounts for under half, and the cause of the remainder is not known. Present in this sample are 75,000 to 95,000 clones, over 80% of which were seen just once. About 17% of the sample is held by the ten biggest clonotypes. What this sample's time point label stands for: cycle 4 day 1 (C4D1), after more than five weeks of nivolumab. All trial patients had relapsed after autologous stem cell transplantation, with cohorts A, B and C differing in prior brentuximab vedotin exposure.

The sequences come from peripheral blood mononuclear cells (PBMCs), collected before the fourth cycle of nivolumab. These receptors were collected from a human donor with classical Hodgkin lymphoma.

The chain combines TRBV9 with TRBJ2-7, with D maybe TRBD1 (6 bases). CDR1 and CDR2 from the germline V gene are SGDLS and YYNGEE. This CDR3 region has 14 residues. Trimming left V 3 bases short and J 0 bases short, with 10 bases between. CDR3 amino acids: CASSAGTSSYEQYF. The CDR3 bases are TGTGCCAGCAGCGCCGGGACATCCTCCTACGAGCAGTACTTC.

The CDR3 loop reads CALGAGTDTQYF. The CDR3 DNA reads TGTGCCCTGGGTGCTGGCACAGATACGCAGTATTTT. The chain is built from TRBV10-3 and TRBJ2-3; D is unclear. Trimming took 11 bases from V and 1 from J, leaving 10 bases between them. This CDR3 region has 12 residues. CDR1 and CDR2 (germline): ENHRY, SYGVKD.

CDR3 bases: TGCGCCAGCAGCTTGGGGGACAGCTATGGCTACACCTTC. The encoded protein is CASSLGDSYGYTF. The V and J genes are TRBV5-1 and TRBJ1-2; 7 bases align to TRBD1. The CDR3 spans 13 residues. CDR1 is SGHRS, CDR2 YFSETQ, per germline. Losses at the gene ends were 0 bases for V and 4 bases for J; bases not matched to a gene: 0.

Only one count was recorded for this clone. The J gene is TRBJ2-3, the V gene TRBV7-2, with D hard to call. The CDR3 runs to 16 residues. Germline CDR1 and CDR2: SGHTA and FQGNSA. Trimming took 5 bases from V and 0 from J, leaving 15 bases between them. CDR3 sequence (DNA): TGTGCCAGCAGCCGTAGATCGAGCGCTAGCACAGATACGCAGTATTTT. Protein: CASSRRSSASTDTQYF.

The gene calls are TRBV19 and TRBJ2-5, with 10 positions matching TRBD1. Trimming took 3 bases from V and 1 from J; bases not matched to a gene: 2. This CDR3 has 15 residues. CDR1 and CDR2 from the germline V gene are LNHDA and SQIVND (reference sequence). In DNA, the CDR3 is TGTGCCAGTAGTATGTGGACAGGGGGCCAAGAGACCCAGTACTTC. Translated: CASSMWTGGQETQYF.

The chain couples TRBV9 to TRBJ2-2, with TRBD2 matching over 10 bases. The CDR3 length is 16 residues. Trimming took 0 bases from V and 7 from J; bases not matched to a gene: 6. The germline V gene encodes CDR1 SGDLS and CDR2 YYNGEE. The CDR3, as DNA: TGTGCCAGCAGCGTAGAGGTAGCGGGAGGAGGCGGGGAGCTGTTTTTT. The encoded protein is CASSVEVAGGGGELFF.

Only one count was recorded for this clone. This chain connects TRBV5-4 to TRBJ2-4, with 7 bases identical to TRBD1. V was clipped by 2 bases and J by 6 bases; unmatched bases: 5. The CDR3 loop spans 14 amino acids. Germline CDR1 reads SGHNT; CDR2 reads YYREEE (reference sequence). The CDR3 DNA reads TGTGCCAGCAGCTTACGGACAGGAGTAAACATTCAGTACTTC. This encodes CASSLRTGVNIQYF.

The V call is TRBV10-1, the J call TRBJ1-5; 10 bases are shared with TRBD1. V was clipped by 5 bases and J by 7 bases; unmatched bases: 14. The CDR3 has 17 amino acids. Germline values: CDR1 WNHNN, CDR2 SYGVQD (reference sequence). The CDR3 here is CASSPGPGTGAHQPQHF. CDR3 nucleotide sequence: TGCGCCAGCAGTCCCGGTCCCGGGACAGGGGCACACCAGCCCCAGCATTTT.

The rearrangement uses TRBV14 and TRBJ2-1; 11 bases agree with TRBD2. In germline, CDR1 is SGHDN, CDR2 FVKESK. With 0 bases clipped from V and 3 bases from J, the junction kept 7 bases outside the gene matches. There are 18 residues in the CDR3. The CDR3 sequence is CASSQDLLAGEIYNEQFF. The CDR3 DNA is TGTGCCAGCAGCCAAGATTTACTAGCGGGAGAGATCTACAATGAGCAGTTCTTC.

The chain recombines TRBV6-1 with TRBJ2-3; D unclear. Deletions cut 2 bases from V and 2 bases from J, with 11 bases between. The CDR3 loop spans 15 amino acids. Germline V CDR1 and CDR2: MNHNS, SASEGT. The chain's CDR3 is CASSEQAFATDTQYF. CDR3 bases: TGTGCCAGCAGTGAACAGGCCTTCGCCACAGATACGCAGTATTTT.

CDR3 loop: CASSPLTGNTGELFF. The CDR3 DNA follows: TGTGCCAGCAGCCCTCTGACAGGGAACACCGGGGAGCTGTTTTTT. V gene TRBV7-2 combines with J gene TRBJ2-2; weak D call: TRBD1 (6 bases). The CDR3 has 15 residues. CDR1 is SGHTA, CDR2 FQGNSA, per germline. V was trimmed by 5 bases and J by 1 base, leaving 11 bases between them.

Remarks on this clone: One end of the junction varies from germline; a read error may be responsible. CDR3 in amino acids: CASTVGGGANNEQFF. CDR3 nucleotides: TGTGCCAGCACCGTAGGTGGGGGGGCAAACAATGAGCAGTTCTTC. The rearrangement joins TRBV9 to TRBJ2-1, with D maybe TRBD2 (7 bases). This CDR3 is built from 15 residues. The germline gives CDR1 SGDLS, CDR2 YYNGEE. The variable domain in full, with the rest retrieved from reference TRBV9 and TRBJ2-1, is DSGVTQTPKHLITATGQRVTLRCSPRSGDLSVYWYQQSLDQGLQFLIQYYNGEERAKGNILERFSAQQFPDLHSELNLSSLELGDSALYFCASTVGGGANNEQFFGPGTRLTVL.

The J gene is TRBJ1-2, the V gene TRBV7-8, with TRBD1 as a possible D gene (5 bases). V was clipped by 4 bases and J by 7 bases, with 13 bases between them. Germline CDR1 and CDR2: SGHVS and FQNEAQ. The CDR3 runs to 13 residues. CDR3 bases: TGTGCCAGCAGCTCGGCCAGGGAGGGTGGCTACACCTTC. Its protein is CASSSAREGGYTF.

The J gene is TRBJ2-3, the V gene TRBV27, with 7 bases fitting TRBD1. Germline-derived CDR1 and CDR2 are MNHEY and SMNVEV (reference sequence). J gave up 0 bases and V 4 bases, and 10 bases lay outside the gene matches. There are 17 residues in the CDR3. CDR3 nucleotide sequence: TGTGCCAGCAGTTCCATACGGGACAGAACTAGCACAGATACGCAGTATTTT. Translated, it gives CASSSIRDRTSTDTQYF.

This clone was detected only a few times. The CDR3 bases are TGTGCCAGCAGTATAGGCAGTAGGAGCGCTGAAGCTTTCTTT. It yields the protein CASSIGSRSAEAFF. The chain joins TRBV28 to TRBJ1-1; D is undetermined. Germline V gene sequence: CDR1 MDHEN, CDR2 SYDVKM. The CDR3 has 14 residues. Trimming shortened V by 5 bases and J by 6 bases, and 16 bases separated the two germline ends.

The rearrangement links TRBV30 to TRBJ1-5; D is ambiguous. V lost 1 base to trimming and J lost 9 bases, with 13 bases between them. Per the germline V gene, CDR1 is GTSNPN and CDR2 is SVGIG (reference sequence). This CDR3 contains 13 residues. The CDR3 loop reads CAWSDGSLLPQHF. As DNA, the CDR3 is TGTGCCTGGAGTGACGGGTCCCTTCTGCCCCAGCATTTT.

V usage is TRBV18 and J usage is TRBJ2-3; tentatively, D is TRBD1 (5 bases). Trimming shortened V by 3 bases and J by 2 bases, and 9 bases separated the two germline ends. This CDR3 contains 14 residues. The germline gives CDR1 KGHSH, CDR2 LQKENI. Here the CDR3 DNA reads TGTGCCAGCTCACCCAGGGATTACACAGATACGCAGTATTTT. It translates to CASSPRDYTDTQYF.

The CDR3 DNA is TGCGCCAGCAGCTTTCCCTTCTCGGACAGTAACACTGAAGCTTTCTTT. Encoded protein: CASSFPFSDSNTEAFF. The genes are TRBV5-1 and TRBJ1-1, with a possible D match to TRBD1 (6 bases). V was trimmed by 2 bases and J by 2 bases, leaving 16 bases between them. Germline lookup yields CDR1 SGHRS and CDR2 YFSETQ. This CDR3 comprises 16 residues.

The chain combines TRBV28 with TRBJ2-3, with D unresolved. The CDR3 extends over 15 amino acids. The germline gives CDR1 MDHEN, CDR2 SYDVKM. V lost 4 bases and J lost 0, with 11 bases in between. The CDR3 spells CASSSTVPSTDTQYF. The CDR3 region has the DNA TGTGCCAGCAGTTCGACTGTTCCTAGCACAGATACGCAGTATTTT.

In its sample, this clone was seen a few times. This chain uses TRBV6-4 with TRBJ1-1, with unresolved D. The germline V and J ends were trimmed by 6 bases and 8 bases, with 16 bases remaining between them. Germline CDR1 reads MRHNA; CDR2 reads SNTAGT. CDR3 length: 13 amino acids. CDR3 loop: CASRDYAGGEAFF. The CDR3 DNA sequence: TGTGCCAGCAGGGATTACGCGGGCGGGGAAGCTTTCTTT.

This clone showed up just once. The V call is TRBV27, the J call TRBJ2-5, with TRBD2 matching 9 bases. The V segment lost 1 base and the J segment 4 bases; nucleotides outside the gene matches: 10. Germline loops: CDR1 MNHEY, CDR2 SMNVEV (reference sequence). The length of the CDR3 is 17 residues. CDR3 in amino acids: CASSLFGVGSGGETQYF. The CDR3 DNA reads TGTGCCAGCAGTTTATTCGGCGTCGGTAGCGGGGGAGAGACCCAGTACTTC.